This TCR beta chain was captured by sequencing in a study of blood T cell repertoires in COVID-19. About the study: Some COVID-19 samples were acute and others convalescent; all came from the United States, Italy and Spain. T cells, B-cell-depleted T cells, or PBMCs provided the cDNA or gDNA that served as material.

J gave up 2 bases and V 1 base, and 4 bases lay outside the gene matches. The V gene's germline CDR1 is SGHTS and CDR2 YDEGEE. The CDR3 has 15 amino acids. In Seattle, patients joined the study during active infection and were tracked longitudinally. Original processing notes: Amplification of reference gene primers was used by the study to estimate nucleated cell counts. Here immunoSEQ multiplex PCR was the method, and the copy in TCRdb shows in-frame clones only, minus some. The V and J calls and clone size were taken over from that table, and D and trimming were inferred from the DNA. The table lists roughly 500,000 clones, roughly 89% of them singletons, with about 1% in the top ten.

Input material: peripheral blood. The sequence was collected from a man younger than 35 with COVID-19, enrolled during active disease. The chain links TRBV5-8 to TRBJ2-7, with 9 nucleotides matching TRBD2. The CDR3 region is CASSLILAGTYEQYF. The DNA for the CDR3 is TGTGCCAGCAGCTTGATCCTAGCGGGAACCTACGAGCAGTACTTC.